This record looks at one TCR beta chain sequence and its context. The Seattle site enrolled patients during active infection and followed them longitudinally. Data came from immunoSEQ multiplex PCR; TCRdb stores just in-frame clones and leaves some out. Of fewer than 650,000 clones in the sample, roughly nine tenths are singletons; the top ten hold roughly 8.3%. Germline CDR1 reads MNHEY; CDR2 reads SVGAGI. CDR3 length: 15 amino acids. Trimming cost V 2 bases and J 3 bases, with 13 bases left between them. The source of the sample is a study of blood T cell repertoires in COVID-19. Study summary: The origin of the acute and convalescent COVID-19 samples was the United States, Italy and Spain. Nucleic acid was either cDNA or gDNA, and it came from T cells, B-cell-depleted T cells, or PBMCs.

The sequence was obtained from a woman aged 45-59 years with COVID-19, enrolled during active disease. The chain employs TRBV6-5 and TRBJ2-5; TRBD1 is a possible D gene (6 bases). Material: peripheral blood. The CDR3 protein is CASSYTQGLKETQYF. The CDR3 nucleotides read TGTGCCAGCAGTTACACCCAGGGGTTGAAAGAGACCCAGTACTTC.